The entry below describes one TCR beta chain. The CDR3 extends over 14 amino acids. V was pared by 3 bases and J by 2 bases, with 4 bases of the junction left unmatched. CDR1 and CDR2 (germline): SQVTM, ANQGSEA. The sample belongs to a study of blood T cell repertoires in COVID-19. The overall study: Acute and convalescent COVID-19 samples came from the United States, Italy and Spain. Sources were T cells, B-cell-depleted T cells, or PBMCs; the material itself was cDNA or gDNA.

Enrollment of patients from Seattle took place during active infection, with longitudinal follow-up. Original handling: Reference gene primer amplification yielded estimated nucleated cell counts. TCRdb keeps only in-frame clones here, not all; method: immunoSEQ multiplex PCR. The V and J calls and clone size come from that table; D and trimming were worked out from the DNA. The sample shows around 180,000 clones, approximately 86% of them seen only once. The V gene is TRBV29-1, the J gene TRBJ2-3, with 8 nucleotides matching TRBD1. Sequences were obtained from peripheral blood. The sequence was collected from a man aged 80 or over with COVID-19, enrolled during active disease. The CDR3 region is CSVEPTGVTDTQYF. CDR3 sequence (DNA): TGCAGCGTTGAGCCGACAGGGGTCACAGATACGCAGTATTTT.